These 19 T cell receptor beta chains originate from one sample sequenced in a study of T cell clonality in common variable immunodeficiency. Study-wide points: Common variable immunodeficiency TCR beta sequences reportedly had fewer deletions and N-nucleotide insertions.

Antigens for these TCRs are unknown. Sequencing was performed with immunoSEQ multiplex PCR; in TCRdb, only in-frame clones are kept and a portion is missing. The sample contains approximately 26,000 clones, none of them singletons. The material sequenced was peripheral blood mononuclear cells. The receptors come from a human donor with common variable immunodeficiency.

About this clone: Read data end 3 residues before the CDR3 end; the end is taken from the germline J gene. V usage is TRBV6-1 and J usage is TRBJ2-1; the D is unclear. This CDR3 has 15 residues. V was pared by 4 bases and J by 0 bases, with 10 bases between. The V gene's germline CDR1 is MNHNS and CDR2 SASEGT. The sequenced part of the CDR3 DNA is TGTGCCAGCAGTGTCACTACGAGCTCCTACAATGAG. As protein: CASSVTTSSYNE. The full CDR3 protein reads CASSVTTSSYNEQFF.

Details on this clone: The sequenced fragment ends 3 residues before the CDR3 boundary, so the rest is inferred from the germline J gene. The chain is built from TRBV5-1 and TRBJ2-3, with 9 bases that match TRBD2. J gave up 2 bases and V 4 bases, and 8 bases lay outside the gene matches. The CDR3 loop spans 16 amino acids. Per germline, CDR1 SGHRS and CDR2 YFSETQ. The CDR3 is CASSAGLAGNTDTQYF. The DNA read from the CDR3 is TGCGCCAGCAGCGCGGGGCTAGCGGGGAACACAGATACG.

Only a few counts were recorded for this clone. The CDR3 is cut off 3 residues early in the read; its end comes from the germline J gene. The chain links TRBV18 to TRBJ2-5, with TRBD1 identical over 10 bases. V gave up 2 bases and J gave up 5 bases; unmatched junction bases: 5. The germline V gene encodes CDR1 KGHSH and CDR2 LQKENI. The CDR3 covers 15 residues. The DNA read from the CDR3 is TGTGCCAGCTCACCAGGGACAGGGGTGTGGGAGACC. It translates to CASSPGTGVWET. The full CDR3 is CASSPGTGVWETQYF.

This clone was seen many times. The read gets to within 3 residues of the CDR3 end, and the germline J gene fills in the rest. The chain has TRBV14 and TRBJ1-2, with D possibly matching TRBD1 (5 bases). Germline CDR1 is SGHDN and CDR2 is FVKESK. Trimming took off 2 bases at V and 4 bases at J, with 8 bases between the two ends. The CDR3 runs 13 residues. The CDR3 loop reads CASSQSGGYGYTF. Partial CDR3 DNA: TGTGCCAGCAGCCAATCGGGGGGCTATGGC.

This clone was detected many times. The CDR3 sequence is CASSLWLTVYNEQFF. CDR3 DNA (partial): TGTGCCAGCAGCTTATGGTTGACAGTATACAATGAG. The V and J genes are TRBV7-9 and TRBJ2-1, with D perhaps matching TRBD1 (5 bases). The read ends 3 residues before the CDR3 terminus; that terminus is restored from the germline J gene. The germline V and J ends were trimmed by 2 bases and 4 bases, with 12 bases remaining between them. Germline assignment: CDR1 SEHNR and CDR2 FQNEAQ (reference sequence). The CDR3 consists of 15 residues.

This clone was found many times. Partial CDR3 DNA: TGTGCCTGGAGTGTGTTGTTGGGTGCTAAGCCCGGGGGAGGAGAGACC. Translated, it gives CAWSVLLGAKPGGGET. The complete CDR3 sequence is CAWSVLLGAKPGGGETQYF. V and J are TRBV30 and TRBJ2-5; a weak D match, TRBD2 (6 bases). Sequencing ends 3 residues short of the CDR3 end; the germline J gene provides the rest. Deletions cut 0 bases from V and 4 bases from J, with 27 bases between. The CDR3 sequence is 19 residues long. Germline-derived CDR1 and CDR2 are GTSNPN and SVGIG (reference sequence).

A remark on this clone: The CDR3 extends 3 residues past the end of the read, so its final part is completed from the germline J gene. The chain recombines TRBV6-2 or TRBV6-3 with TRBJ2-1; TRBD1 is a possible D gene (6 bases). The CDR3 is 17 amino acids. Deletions cut 2 bases from V and 3 bases from J, with 17 bases between. Germline lookup yields CDR1 MNHEY and CDR2 SVGEGT. CDR3 DNA (partial): TGTGCCAGCAGTTACGGAGAATACAGGGTTCTCTACAATGAG. Translating gives CASSYGEYRVLYNE. The full CDR3 reads CASSYGEYRVLYNEQFF.

This clone came up a few times. The read terminates 3 residues before the CDR3 end, so the remaining end is supplied by the germline J gene. The genes are TRBV2 and TRBJ1-2; D is perhaps TRBD1 (6 bases). CDR1 and CDR2 (germline): SNHLY, FYNNEI. Trimming shortened V by 6 bases and J by 2 bases, and 16 bases separated the two germline ends. CDR3 size: 15 residues. Partial CDR3 DNA: TGTGCCAGCAGGGGGGCAGGGGAAACCAACTATGGC. Translating it yields CASRGAGETNYG. The full CDR3 is CASRGAGETNYGYTF. Full variable domain (outside the CDR3, taken from reference TRBV2 and TRBJ1-2): EPEVTQTPSHQVTQMGQEVILRCVPISNHLYFYWYRQILGQKVEFLVSFYNNEISEKSEIFDDQFSVERPDGSNFTLKIRSTKLEDSAMYFCASRGAGETNYGYTFGSGTRLTVV.

This clone was picked up many times. The CDR3 extends 3 residues past the end of the read, so its final part is completed from the germline J gene. The chain links TRBV29-1 to TRBJ2-7, with D maybe TRBD2 (7 bases). Trimming removed 6 bases at V and 0 bases at J, with 21 bases between. Germline CDR1 SQVTM, CDR2 ANQGSEA. The CDR3 contains 16 residues. The CDR3 here is CSVEGGRAGDSYEQYF. The CDR3 DNA, read in part, is TGCAGCGTGGAGGGGGGAAGGGCGGGGGACTCCTACGAG.

Remarks on this clone: Sequencing ends 3 residues short of the CDR3 end; the germline J gene provides the rest. The chain carries TRBV5-5 and TRBJ2-3; D remains unclear. Trimming pared 5 bases from V and 0 bases from J, leaving 4 bases between. Germline V gives CDR1 SGHKS, CDR2 YYEKEE (reference sequence). This CDR3 is 12 amino acids long. Here the CDR3 reads CASRASTDTQYF. The sequenced CDR3 bases are TGTGCCAGCAGGGCTAGCACAGATACG.

As for this clone: The read terminates 3 residues ahead of where the CDR3 ends, so the germline J gene completes it. This rearrangement joins TRBV11-3 to TRBJ2-7, with 9 bases that match TRBD1. V shed 3 bases and J 0 bases; nucleotides not matched to a gene: 3. Germline V gene data show CDR1 as SGHNT and CDR2 as YENEEA. The CDR3 has 15 amino acids. This chain's CDR3 is CASSFGTGLSYEQYF. The CDR3 DNA, read in part, is TGTGCCAGCAGCTTCGGGACAGGGCTCTCCTACGAG.

This clone was picked up a small number of times. The sequenced part of the CDR3 DNA is TGCGCCAGCAGCGATCAGGGGTCTCTAGCGGGGGCCTCCTACAATGAG. This gives the protein CASSDQGSLAGASYNE. The CDR3 in full is CASSDQGSLAGASYNEQFF. The chain is built from TRBV5-1 and TRBJ2-1; TRBD2 aligns across 10 bases. The read ends 3 residues shy of where the CDR3 ends; the end is completed using the germline J gene. The CDR3 extends over 19 amino acids. Germline V CDR1 and CDR2: SGHRS, YFSETQ. V gave up 4 bases and J gave up 0 bases; unmatched junction bases: 13.

This clone was detected many times. The read is 3 residues too short to cover the CDR3 end, so that end is filled in from the germline J gene. The rearrangement uses TRBV19 and TRBJ2-1; 8 nucleotides match TRBD2. From germline, CDR1 is LNHDA and CDR2 SQIVND (reference sequence). CDR3 length: 15 amino acids. V was pared by 4 bases and J by 4 bases, with 6 bases of the junction left unmatched. CDR3 region: CASSNDGGAYNEQFF. The DNA read from the CDR3 is TGTGCCAGTAGTAATGACGGGGGGGCTTACAATGAG.

Remarks on this clone: The read ends 3 residues early relative to the CDR3; the germline J gene fills the gap. The V and J genes are TRBV6-1 and TRBJ2-5; D is perhaps TRBD1 (6 bases). Germline CDR1 MNHNS, CDR2 SASEGT. The V end was cut by 4 bases, the J end by 1 base, with 7 bases between. The CDR3 has 13 residues. The CDR3 spells CASSGTAQETQYF. The CDR3 DNA, read in part, is TGTGCCAGCAGTGGGACAGCCCAAGAGACC.

There are many counts of this clone. The read ends 3 residues before the CDR3 terminus; that terminus is restored from the germline J gene. The chain links TRBV7-6 to TRBJ2-7; TRBD2 might be the D (5 bases). In germline, CDR1 is SGHVS, CDR2 FNYEAQ. The CDR3 spans 16 residues. The ends were cut back, 5 bases at V and 3 bases at J, with 20 bases in the middle. Incomplete CDR3 DNA: TGTGCCAGCAGCCAAGGCGTAGGACGGACTTACTACGAG. Translating gives CASSQGVGRTYYE. The complete CDR3 protein is CASSQGVGRTYYEQYF.

The sample holds a few counts of this clone. The read is 3 residues too short to cover the CDR3 end, so that end is filled in from the germline J gene. V and J are TRBV7-9 and TRBJ1-4; D is unresolved. The length of the CDR3 is 13 residues. V lost 2 bases and J lost 4, with 5 bases in between. CDR1 is SEHNR and CDR2 is FQNEAQ in the germline V gene (reference sequence). The sequenced CDR3 bases are TGTGCCAGCAGCTTACGCAGTAATGAAAAA. It is translated as CASSLRSNEK. The full CDR3 protein is CASSLRSNEKLFF.

Concerning this clone: The read terminates 3 residues before the CDR3 end, so the remaining end is supplied by the germline J gene. The chain links TRBV5-1 to TRBJ1-2; D call uncertain. Trimming left V 1 base short and J 1 base short, with 5 bases between. The CDR3 length is 13 residues. Germline V lookup: CDR1 SGHRS, CDR2 YFSETQ. The sequenced part of the CDR3 DNA is TGCGCCAGCAGCTTGAACATTAACTATGGC. This translates into CASSLNINYG. The full CDR3 sequence reads CASSLNINYGYTF.

With respect to this clone: Coverage ceases 3 residues before the CDR3 finishes, and the germline J gene fills in the end. The chain recombines TRBV19 with TRBJ2-1; TRBD2 matches 7 bases. Per germline, CDR1 LNHDA and CDR2 SQIVND (reference sequence). V shed 10 bases and J 7 bases; nucleotides not matched to a gene: 13. The CDR3 runs to 14 residues. This CDR3 is CATIESGVENEQFF. The CDR3 bases that were read are TGTGCCACCATCGAGAGCGGGGTAGAGAATGAG.

There are many counts of this clone. The read ends 3 residues early relative to the CDR3; the germline J gene fills the gap. This chain links TRBV14 with TRBJ1-2; a possible D gene is TRBD1 (6 bases). CDR1 is SGHDN and CDR2 is FVKESK in the germline V gene. This CDR3 has 13 amino acids. The sequenced CDR3 bases are TGTGCCAGCAGCCCGCGGGACAATCGAGGC. As protein: CASSPRDNRG. The entire CDR3 protein reads CASSPRDNRGYTF.